The 16 T cell receptor beta chains listed next were all sequenced from one sample in a study of OX40 agonist ivuxolimab in advanced cancers. Data came from immunoSEQ multiplex PCR; TCRdb stores just in-frame clones and leaves some out. The sample holds about 82,000 clones, 70% to 90% seen once. The specimen comprised CD4+ or CD8+ T cells sorted from blood, sampled in a trial of the OX40 agonist ivuxolimab. The receptors were sampled from an adult with an advanced solid tumor such as melanoma, head and neck, liver or kidney cancer.

In DNA form, the CDR3 reads TGTGCCTGGAAAGGAGGTCAAGACTATGGCTACACCTTC. Its translation: CAWKGGQDYGYTF. This chain connects TRBV30 to TRBJ1-2; no clear D. The V gene's germline CDR1 is GTSNPN and CDR2 SVGIG (reference sequence). This CDR3 contains 13 residues. The V gene lost 4 bases and the J gene lost 3 bases, with 12 bases spanning the gap.

This clone was counted a few times. The V call is TRBV5-5, the J call TRBJ2-3; TRBD1 aligns across 7 bases. Germline values: CDR1 SGHKS, CDR2 YYEKEE (reference sequence). This CDR3 spans 13 amino acids. The junction had 5 bases not matched to a gene; V was cut back by 7 bases and J by 3 bases. CDR3 sequence (DNA): TGTGCCAGCGAGAACAGGGGTACAGATACGCAGTATTTT. Protein sequence: CASENRGTDTQYF. The full variable domain, its missing parts supplied by reference TRBV5-5 and TRBJ2-3, is DAGVTQSPTHLIKTRGQQVTLRCSPISGHKSVSWYQQVLGQGPQFIFQYYEKEERGRGNFPDRFSARQFPNYSSELNVNALLLGDSALYLCASENRGTDTQYFGPGTRLTVL.

The V and J genes are TRBV30 and TRBJ2-5; 12 bases align to TRBD2. This CDR3 spans 15 amino acids. Germline V gene data show CDR1 as GTSNPN and CDR2 as SVGIG (reference sequence). Trimming cost V 5 bases and J 4 bases; bases outside gene matches: 8. The DNA of the CDR3 is TGTGCCTGGGATTACCTAGCGGGAGGGCTAGAGACCCAGTACTTC. It translates to CAWDYLAGGLETQYF.

This clone was detected once. The chain uses TRBV5-5 and TRBJ2-7, with 8 bases lining up with TRBD1. In germline, CDR1 is SGHKS, CDR2 YYEKEE (reference sequence). CDR3 length equals 16 residues. The V segment lost 1 base and the J segment 0 bases; nucleotides outside the gene matches: 6. The CDR3 reads CASSLSGQGISYEQYF. The CDR3 coding sequence is TGTGCCAGCAGCTTGAGTGGACAGGGTATCTCCTACGAGCAGTACTTC.

V gene TRBV7-3 combines with J gene TRBJ2-5; D uncertain. The CDR3 length is 13 residues. Trimming left V 3 bases short and J 0 bases short, with 5 bases between. Germline CDR1 reads SGHTA; CDR2 reads FQGTGA. CDR3 protein: CASSFGYQETQYF. The CDR3 DNA reads as TGTGCCAGCAGCTTCGGGTACCAAGAGACCCAGTACTTC.

The chain recombines TRBV15 with TRBJ1-1; D might be TRBD1 (6 bases). Germline assignment: CDR1 LNHNV and CDR2 YYDKDF (reference sequence). The CDR3 covers 14 residues. V was pared by 4 bases and J by 1 base, with 10 bases between. As DNA, the CDR3 is TGTGCCACCAGCACCGGGACAAAGAACACTGAAGCTTTCTTT. Protein sequence: CATSTGTKNTEAFF.

This rearrangement joins TRBV5-1 to TRBJ2-1; 8 bases map to TRBD1. The CDR3 runs to 13 residues. The trim removed 2 bases at V and 8 bases at J, leaving 3 bases unmatched. Germline CDR1 SGHRS, CDR2 YFSETQ. DNA for the CDR3: TGCGCCAGCAGCTTTCAGGGGGCCTATGAGCAGTTCTTC. This translates into CASSFQGAYEQFF.

This sequence joins TRBV5-1 and TRBJ2-1, with 9 bases that match TRBD2. The CDR3 is 15 residues long. Germline V gene lookup returns CDR1 SGHRS and CDR2 YFSETQ. With 3 bases clipped from V and 2 bases from J, the junction kept 3 bases outside the gene matches. The chain's CDR3 is CASSWTSAAYNEQFF. In nucleotides, the CDR3 is TGCGCCAGCAGCTGGACTAGCGCGGCCTACAATGAGCAGTTCTTC.

The gene calls are TRBV28 and TRBJ1-1; no clear D gene. Looked up from germline, CDR1 is MDHEN and CDR2 is SYDVKM. Trimming took off 7 bases at V and 1 base at J, with 10 bases between the two ends. This CDR3 is built from 13 residues. The CDR3 sequence is CASTIQRNTEAFF. CDR3 DNA: TGTGCCAGCACCATACAAAGGAACACTGAAGCTTTCTTT.

This sequence joins TRBV18 and TRBJ2-2; the D gene could be TRBD1 or TRBD2 (5 bases each). V was clipped by 3 bases and J by 4 bases, with 12 bases between them. The CDR3 length is 15 residues. Germline assignment: CDR1 KGHSH and CDR2 LQKENI. The CDR3 sequence is CASSPGDGRTGELFF. The CDR3 bases are TGTGCCAGCTCACCCGGGGACGGGCGCACCGGGGAGCTGTTTTTT.

This chain links TRBV5-1 with TRBJ1-1, with D tentatively TRBD1 (5 bases). This CDR3 comprises 14 residues. Trimming removed 4 bases from V and 1 base from J, with 11 bases in between. Germline loops: CDR1 SGHRS, CDR2 YFSETQ. The CDR3 coding sequence is TGCGCCAGCAGCGTTAACCAGGGGAACACTGAAGCTTTCTTT. Its translation is CASSVNQGNTEAFF.

The chain carries TRBV7-2 and TRBJ1-3, with a possible D match to TRBD1 (6 bases). This CDR3 is 14 amino acids long. CDR1 and CDR2 (germline): SGHTA, FQGNSA. Trimming stripped 5 bases from V and 2 bases from J, with 10 bases between. The CDR3 DNA sequence: TGTGCCAGCAGCCGGAACAGGGCTGGAAACACCATATATTTT. Amino acids: CASSRNRAGNTIYF.

The CDR3 coding sequence is TGCGCCAGCAGCTTACAGCGGTTTGGAGATACGCAGTATTTT. Protein product: CASSLQRFGDTQYF. V and J are TRBV5-1 and TRBJ2-3, with D tentatively TRBD2 (5 bases). The germline V gene has CDR1 SGHRS and CDR2 YFSETQ. There are 14 residues in the CDR3. Between the trimmed V and J ends, which lost 2 bases and 5 bases, there was a span of 12 bases.

This chain uses TRBV14 with TRBJ2-7; tentative D call: TRBD1 (5 bases). The CDR3 runs to 12 residues. Between the trimmed V and J ends, which lost 4 bases and 4 bases, there was a span of 8 bases. Germline V gene lookup returns CDR1 SGHDN and CDR2 FVKESK. This CDR3 reads CASSRNRYEQYF. CDR3 DNA sequence: TGTGCCAGCAGCCGTAACAGGTACGAGCAGTACTTC.

The rearrangement uses TRBV7-2 and TRBJ2-2; D is unresolved. The V end lost 1 base, the J end lost 2 bases, and 11 bases lay between the germline ends. The germline V gene has CDR1 SGHTA and CDR2 FQGNSA. There are 16 residues in the CDR3. The CDR3: CASSLERRANTGELFF. CDR3 in DNA: TGTGCCAGCAGCTTAGAGAGACGCGCCAACACCGGGGAGCTGTTTTTT.

CDR3 in amino acids: CASSSKRAPVGETQYF. CDR3 coding DNA: TGTGCCAGCTCGAGCAAGCGGGCCCCCGTTGGGGAGACCCAGTACTTC. This rearrangement joins TRBV2 to TRBJ2-5; perhaps TRBD2 as D (6 bases). V shed 8 bases and J shed 5 bases, with 24 bases lying between them. The CDR3 has 16 residues. The germline V gene encodes CDR1 SNHLY and CDR2 FYNNEI.